The next 25 T cell receptor beta chains were all read from a single sample in a study of T-cell reconstitution after alpha-beta-depleted transplantation in children. As it was prepared, the TCRbeta library received unique molecular identifiers. TCRdb fed the PCR reads into MiXCR, producing one record per CDR3 protein. This sample has some 70,000 distinct CDR3 sequences; 4.9% occur once, and the top ten carry under 20%. The starting material was PBMCs, mostly from graft donor cells, obtained 180 days after TCRalphabeta/CD19-depleted stem cell transplant. Receptor source: a boy under two years old who had a stem cell transplant for acute myeloid leukemia, so the T cells may come from the graft donor.

The genes are TRBV5-4 and TRBJ2-7; D is possibly TRBD2 (5 bases). Looked up from germline, CDR1 is SGHNT and CDR2 is YYREEE (reference sequence). The CDR3 totals 17 residues. The V end lost 4 bases, the J end lost 4 bases, and 24 bases lay between the germline ends. The CDR3 sequence is CASSKSPPGVDLYEQYF. The CDR3 DNA sequence: TGTGCCAGCAGCAAATCCCCTCCCGGGGTAGATTTGTACGAGCAGTACTTC.

V is TRBV11-2 and J is TRBJ2-7; D is perhaps TRBD2 (7 bases). The CDR3 consists of 16 residues. Germline V gives CDR1 SGHAT, CDR2 FQNNGV. V was cut by 2 bases and J by 0 bases, with 14 bases left in between. The CDR3 sequence: CASSLRGGRSSYEQYF. DNA of the CDR3: TGTGCCAGCAGCTTAAGGGGGGGACGAAGCTCCTACGAGCAGTACTTC. The full variable domain, its missing parts supplied by reference TRBV11-2 and TRBJ2-7, is EAGVAQSPRYKIIEKRQSVAFWCNPISGHATLYWYQQILGQGPKLLIQFQNNGVVDDSQLPKDRFSAERLKGVDSTLKIQPAKLEDSAVYLCASSLRGGRSSYEQYFGPGTRLTVT.

This clonotype was seen many times. The chain couples TRBV20-1 to TRBJ2-7; TRBD1 matches 8 bases. CDR1 is DFQATT, CDR2 SNEGSKA, per germline (reference sequence). This CDR3 contains 14 residues. The J segment lost 4 bases and the V segment lost 3 bases, leaving 8 bases of the junction unmatched. The CDR3 nucleotides read TGCAGTGCTAGTGTGTCCAGGGGGCATTACGAGCAGTACTTC. Protein product: CSASVSRGHYEQYF.

This clonotype was counted at least ten times. V gene TRBV6-2 or TRBV6-3 combines with J gene TRBJ1-1, with TRBD1 as a possible D gene (6 bases). The ends were cut back, 10 bases at V and 6 bases at J, with 30 bases in the middle. The CDR3 has 17 amino acids. Germline-derived CDR1 and CDR2 are MNHEY and SVGEGT. The CDR3 DNA is TGTGCCACTTCGTTACGGGGACAAAAAGGGGCCCGAGCTGAAGCTTTCTTT. Its translation is CATSLRGQKGARAEAFF.

Ten or more counts support this clonotype. The V gene is TRBV20-1, the J gene TRBJ1-5; D perhaps matches TRBD1 (5 bases). V gave up 2 bases and J gave up 4 bases, with 9 bases separating them. Germline V gives CDR1 DFQATT, CDR2 SNEGSKA (reference sequence). The CDR3 covers 13 residues. CDR3: CSARLGPNQPQHF. DNA for the CDR3: TGCAGTGCTAGATTGGGACCTAATCAGCCCCAGCATTTT.

This clonotype was picked up a small number of times. This may stem from a read error, because a much larger clone lies one nucleotide away. The chain joins TRBV12-3 or TRBV12-4 to TRBJ2-6; D ambiguous. The CDR3 is made up of 19 amino acids. CDR3 DNA sequence: TGTGCCCGCAGTTTATTTTTGGCGCTAAGGCTCTCTGGGGCCAACGTCCTGACTTTC. Translated, it gives CARSLFLALRLSGANVLTF.

This clonotype was seen many times. This chain connects TRBV5-1 to TRBJ2-7; D is uncertain. Germline CDR1 reads SGHRS; CDR2 reads YFSETQ. The CDR3 runs to 14 residues. Trimming pared 1 base from V and 2 bases from J, leaving 10 bases between. The CDR3, as DNA: TGCGCCAGCAGCTTGCTATATTTAACCTACGAGCAGTACTTC. Translated: CASSLLYLTYEQYF.

In its sample, this clonotype was seen many times. This chain uses TRBV20-1 with TRBJ2-7, with D perhaps matching TRBD2 (5 bases). The CDR3 extends over 12 amino acids. Trimming shortened V by 3 bases and J by 3 bases, and 9 bases separated the two germline ends. Germline CDR1 reads DFQATT; CDR2 reads SNEGSKA (reference sequence). In nucleotides, the CDR3 is TGCAGTGCTAGGGAGGACGGCTACGAGCAGTACGTC. Translation: CSAREDGYEQYV.

This clonotype was recorded many times. The chain carries TRBV18 and TRBJ1-2; 7 nucleotides match TRBD1. Trimming removed 5 bases from V and 3 bases from J; junction bases left unmatched: 3. Germline V gene sequence: CDR1 KGHSH, CDR2 LQKENI. The CDR3 extends over 13 amino acids. CDR3 nucleotides: TGTGCCAGCTCAGCAACAGGGGACTATGGCTACACCTTC. Translation: CASSATGDYGYTF.

V usage is TRBV7-9 and J usage is TRBJ1-4; tentative D call: TRBD1 (6 bases). This CDR3 has 15 residues. V shed 5 bases and J shed 3 bases, with 13 bases lying between them. CDR1 and CDR2 from the germline V gene are SEHNR and FQNEAQ (reference sequence). CDR3 protein: CASSVRRGANEKLFF. The DNA of the CDR3 is TGTGCCAGCAGCGTTCGCAGGGGAGCTAATGAAAAACTGTTTTTT.

This clonotype was seen ten or more times. The rearrangement uses TRBV11-2 and TRBJ2-3, with 9 bases lining up with TRBD1. The germline V gene encodes CDR1 SGHAT and CDR2 FQNNGV. The CDR3 length is 15 residues. The V segment lost 4 bases and the J segment 1 base; nucleotides outside the gene matches: 3. CDR3 bases: TGTGCCAGCAGCTCGAGGACAGGGGGCACAGATACGCAGTATTTT. Translated, it gives CASSSRTGGTDTQYF.

This clonotype occurred many times. The chain couples TRBV29-1 to TRBJ1-4; no firm D call. Germline CDR1 reads SQVTM; CDR2 reads ANQGSEA. V lost 5 bases and J lost 3, with 10 bases in between. There are 13 residues in the CDR3. In DNA form, the CDR3 reads TGCAGCGTTTCCTCCGGAGCTAATGAAAAACTGTTTTTT. It specifies CSVSSGANEKLFF.

Ten or more counts support this clonotype. V usage is TRBV7-2 and J usage is TRBJ1-3, with 8 positions matching TRBD1. The CDR3 extends over 14 amino acids. V lost 4 bases, J lost 2 bases, and 1 base stayed unmatched. Germline V lookup: CDR1 SGHTA, CDR2 FQGNSA. The DNA for the CDR3 is TGTGCCAGCAGCTCGACAGGGGCTGGAAACACCATATATTTT. This encodes CASSSTGAGNTIYF.

This clonotype has at least ten counts. The chain joins TRBV9 to TRBJ2-1; no clear D. Trimming took 0 bases from V and 8 from J, leaving 12 bases between them. This CDR3 is built from 14 residues. Germline CDR1 and CDR2: SGDLS and YYNGEE. In nucleotides, the CDR3 is TGTGCCAGCAGCGTAGGTTCCTTCTCCGATGAGCAGTTCTTC. Protein product: CASSVGSFSDEQFF. The entire variable domain, with the rest obtained from reference TRBV9 and TRBJ2-1, is as follows: DSGVTQTPKHLITATGQRVTLRCSPRSGDLSVYWYQQSLDQGLQFLIQYYNGEERAKGNILERFSAQQFPDLHSELNLSSLELGDSALYFCASSVGSFSDEQFFGPGTRLTVL.

This clonotype was picked up many times. This chain connects TRBV4-2 to TRBJ2-3, with TRBD1 matching 9 bases. This CDR3 comprises 15 residues. CDR1 and CDR2 from the germline V gene are LGHNA and YNFKEQ. J was trimmed by 5 bases and V by 1 base; bases with no gene match: 4. CDR3 DNA: TGTGCCAGCAGCCAAGCCACAGGGGGCGGAGATACGCAGTATTTT. Amino acid sequence: CASSQATGGGDTQYF.

This clonotype was counted many times. The CDR3 bases are TGTGCAGGCTCTGCGGGGCCGCTCCCGCCCCTCCACTTT. Translated, it gives CAGSAGPLPPLHF. V gene TRBV5-4 combines with J gene TRBJ1-6, with D maybe TRBD1 (5 bases). Germline V gene sequence: CDR1 SGHNT, CDR2 YYREEE (reference sequence). This CDR3 is built from 13 residues.

This clonotype occurred many times. The chain has TRBV6-2 or TRBV6-3 and TRBJ2-7; D is unresolved. This CDR3 comprises 14 residues. Germline values: CDR1 MNHEY, CDR2 SVGEGT. Deletions cut 3 bases from V and 2 bases from J, with 11 bases between. CDR3 sequence: CASSYSAVTYEQYF. The CDR3 DNA follows: TGTGCCAGCAGTTATTCCGCAGTGACCTACGAGCAGTACTTC.

This clonotype was detected ten times or more. V is TRBV7-2 and J is TRBJ1-4, with 10 bases aligning to TRBD1. The CDR3 spans 15 residues. Losses at the gene ends were 5 bases for V and 7 bases for J; bases not matched to a gene: 7. CDR1 and CDR2 (germline): SGHTA, FQGNSA. CDR3 nucleotides: TGTGCCAGCAGCCAATGGACAGGGGGAACTGAAAAACTGTTTTTT. It codes for CASSQWTGGTEKLFF.

This clonotype occurred many times. The chain is built from TRBV4-2 and TRBJ2-1; D tentatively fits TRBD1 or TRBD2 (5 bases each). CDR1 is LGHNA and CDR2 is YNFKEQ in the germline V gene. The CDR3 consists of 13 residues. Trimming took 4 bases from V and 4 from J, leaving 8 bases between them. CDR3 sequence: CASSPRGYNEQFF. The CDR3 bases are TGTGCCAGCAGCCCGAGGGGATACAATGAGCAGTTCTTC.

Ten or more counts support this clonotype. The V and J genes are TRBV7-2 and TRBJ2-1; 9 bases line up with TRBD2. The CDR3 sequence is 14 residues long. The ends lost 6 bases at V and 8 bases at J; junction bases unmatched: 8. The germline V gene encodes CDR1 SGHTA and CDR2 FQGNSA. The CDR3, as DNA: TGTGCCAGCAGTCCGGGACTAGCTATCTATGAGCAGTTCTTC. Translating gives CASSPGLAIYEQFF.

This clonotype was seen at least ten times. This sequence joins TRBV7-2 and TRBJ2-7; 7 nucleotides align to TRBD1. The CDR3 is made up of 15 amino acids. Trimming removed 5 bases from V and 6 bases from J; junction bases left unmatched: 13. CDR1 and CDR2 from the germline V gene are SGHTA and FQGNSA. The CDR3, as DNA: TGTGCCAGCAGCCCCCCCCGACAGGGTAAGGGCGAGCAGTACTTC. Translating gives CASSPPRQGKGEQYF.

This clonotype was seen just once. The chain links TRBV29-1 to TRBJ2-5, with TRBD1 matching 7 bases. Germline V gene sequence: CDR1 SQVTM, CDR2 ANQGSEA. V shed 6 bases, J shed 5 bases, and the junction held 12 bases outside the gene matches. The CDR3 is 14 residues long. CDR3 protein: CSVRLTGFWETQYF. The CDR3 DNA is TGCAGCGTAAGACTGACAGGGTTTTGGGAGACCCAGTACTTC.

This clonotype appeared many times. The chain is built from TRBV20-1 and TRBJ2-2; 11 nucleotides align to TRBD2. V trimming: 4 bases; J trimming: 6 bases; junction bases outside the gene matches: 7. The length of the CDR3 is 15 residues. Germline CDR1 reads DFQATT; CDR2 reads SNEGSKA (reference sequence). The CDR3 region has the DNA TGCAGTGCTAACCGGGGTAGCGGGGGGGCCGGGGAGCTGTTTTTT. This sequence encodes CSANRGSGGAGELFF.

This clonotype was seen repeatedly, ten times or more. This chain uses TRBV7-8 with TRBJ2-7, with 7 positions matching TRBD1. The V gene end was trimmed by 5 bases and the J gene end by 5 bases; junction bases not matched to a gene: 3. The CDR3 has 12 amino acids. Germline lookup yields CDR1 SGHVS and CDR2 FQNEAQ. CDR3 DNA sequence: TGTGCCAGCAGCCCCGACAGGGACGAGCAGTACTTC. Translated: CASSPDRDEQYF.

Many counts were recorded for this clonotype. V usage is TRBV5-1 and J usage is TRBJ2-3; 13 nucleotides line up with TRBD2. The CDR3 extends over 20 amino acids. The germline CDR1 and CDR2 sequences are SGHRS and YFSETQ. V lost 4 bases and J lost 3; bases outside the gene matches: 17. DNA of the CDR3: TGCGCCAGCAGCACCGTTGGACTAGCGGGGGATTACGTTGCGACAGATACGCAGTATTTT. This translates into CASSTVGLAGDYVATDTQYF.